Detailed here is one T cell receptor beta chain. This clone was picked up one time. Its antigen target is currently unknown. Base qualities are not at hand, and no much larger clone is one base apart. According to the study, the label for this sample's time point signals: roughly 27 days on oral tofacitinib. The meaning of the sample's treatment or condition label: oral pan-JAK inhibitor, 5-10 mg twice daily. Peripheral blood and lesional scalp punch biopsies were obtained from patients with alopecia areata. PBMCs were separated by density centrifugation and stained for CD3, CD4 and CD8, after which CD4+ and CD8+ T cells were sorted on a FACSAria. Libraries were made using the immunoSEQ multiplex PCR assay. For TCR sequencing, RNA was extracted from every sample and reverse transcribed into cDNA to serve as template. First-strand cDNA was synthesized using SuperScript III with a 2:1 mix of oligo-dT and random hexamers. A synthetic immune receptor repertoire was used to gauge amplification bias, and whatever bias remained was removed computationally. In the paper's pipeline: Raw reads were preprocessed for error removal, and CDR3 was defined according to IMGT conventions as running from the conserved cysteine to phenylalanine. Clonality was computed by normalizing Shannon entropy by log2 of the number of productive unique TCRs and subtracting the result from 1. Whether scalp clones were CD4 or CD8 was inferred by matching scalp TCRbeta sequences against CD4 and CD8 repertoires sorted from blood. Imported from immuneACCESS, the table was reduced by TCRdb to in-frame sequences with V and J called. These copies leave out some clones; in studies compared against another copy, an unresolved V gene accounts for under half, and the cause of the remainder is not known. The DNA gave D and trimming, while V, J and clone size come from that table. A total of 110,000 to 150,000 clones appear in this sample, nearly 55% of them only once. About a sixth of the sample goes to the ten largest clones.

This sample stems from a study of CD8+ T cells in alopecia areata (dated by TCRdb to 2016 to 2018). Study-level background: The treated patients took part in an open-label pilot trial in which moderate-to-severe alopecia areata was treated with oral tofacitinib at 5 to 10 mg twice daily. Tofacitinib-treated patients had biopsies at baseline and at 4 and 24 weeks of treatment, with a later scalp biopsy in several patients. The RNA source kit depended on sample type: the PAXgene miRNA kit for fixed scalp, the miRNeasy kit for PBMCs, and the RNeasy kit for mouse skin. TCRbeta CDR3 regions were amplified by immunoSEQ multiplex PCR using 35 Vbeta forward and 13 Jbeta reverse primers. Clonality in the scalp was compared among normal scalp (n=4), patchy alopecia areata scalp (n=8), and alopecia totalis/universalis scalp (n=8). For the treated patients, the SALT score, which quantifies what percentage of scalp surface area is affected, served as the measure of disease severity. Patients stayed on tofacitinib for 6 to 18 months and then had 6 months of follow-up off drug so that delayed response and recurrence could be assessed. To study T cell clonal expansion in alopecia areata, the researchers applied high-throughput TCRbeta sequencing to both the C3H/HeJ mouse model and human patients. In humans, TCRbeta sequencing was performed on scalp tissue and on sorted CD4+ and CD8+ peripheral blood T cells from healthy controls and from patients with patchy or totalis/universalis alopecia areata. Findings and caveats that apply to the study as a whole: During tofacitinib treatment, many expanded lesional clones remained in scalp and blood, and this persistence may partly explain relapse after treatment is stopped. Unlike mouse skin, which is dominated by gammadelta T cells, normal human skin has resident alphabeta T cells that are also sequenced, and this complicates analysis of the scalp TCR repertoire. Lesional scalp, especially in alopecia totalis/universalis, showed higher clonality and more expanded CD8+ clones than normal scalp, suggesting antigenic drive. Because the treated cohort was small and included a single nonresponder, larger studies are needed to assess links between baseline CD8+ expansion and response. Compared with mice, TCR sequences shared between patients were less clear, possibly partly because of HLA diversity across the patient population. Scalp clonality and the number of expanded CD8+ clones among the top 100 scalp clones were significantly decreased by tofacitinib.

The CDR3 spans 16 residues, from the cysteine through the phenylalanine. Of all the DNA, just the CDR3 is kept, 48 bases in frame from base 1. Based on the germline V gene, the CDR1 and CDR2 sequences are MNHEY and SVGAGI. V gives up 0 bases and J gives up 5 bases, and the segment between their germline ends measures 16 bases. The sample consisted of CD8+ T cells sorted from blood, taken at week 4, from a patient treated with tofacitinib. This receptor was obtained from a human donor with alopecia areata. This chain joins TRBV6-5 to TRBJ1-1; there is no confident call for the D gene. In nucleotide form, the sequence is TGTGCCAGCAGTTACTCCGAATGGTCCTCGAGGACTGAAGCTTTCTTT. The encoded protein is CASSYSEWSSRTEAFF.